This TCR beta chain was recovered during a study of glioma-infiltrating T cells after dendritic cell vaccination. About the study: Autologous tumor lysate-pulsed dendritic cell vaccination was given between the early 2000s and the early 2010s.

Findings of the study overall: Higher TCR clonality did not directly relate to longer survival.

From germline, CDR1 is SGHNT and CDR2 YYREEE (reference sequence). This CDR3 contains 15 residues. V was clipped by 0 bases and J by 4 bases; unmatched bases: 7. Input was around 2.1 ug genomic DNA, or all available if less. The method was immunoSEQ multiplex PCR; TCRdb's version includes in-frame clones alone and lacks a portion of them. The sample holds 85,000 to 100,000 clones, roughly 80% seen once. Time point: after dendritic cell vaccination, including at tumor progression/relapse. A remark on this clone: Its antigen is undetermined.

This clonotype was sampled from a human donor with glioblastoma. The chain is built from TRBV5-4 and TRBJ2-7, with 7 bases aligning to TRBD2. Material: blood, obtained after dendritic cell vaccination. The CDR3 bases are TGTGCCAGCAGCTTGGGCGGGAGTTCAAAGTACGAGCAGTACTTC. Encoded protein: CASSLGGSSKYEQYF.